This T cell receptor (beta chain) was documented in a study of T cell repertoires in cytomegalovirus infection. Study details: CMV epitopes in the study were HLA-C-restricted (recently identified) and HLA-B-restricted (well studied). Public signatures in TCR beta pointed to CMV infection and matching HLA type. Study-wide findings and caveats: HLA-C-restricted CMV-specific TCR beta clonotypes prevailed in the ex vivo response. There were carriers of CMV plus the relevant HLA, and cumulative public TCR beta family frequency identified them.

This clonotype was detected many times. Its specificity is not known. Via MiXCR, TCRdb re-called the reads, giving one row per CDR3 protein. The sample lists roughly 920,000 distinct CDR3 sequences; about 33% were seen once. This CDR3 spans 15 amino acids. The V end lost 0 bases, the J end lost 9 bases, and 15 bases lay between the germline ends. The germline gives CDR1 SEHNR, CDR2 FQNEAQ (reference sequence). The chain recombines TRBV7-9 with TRBJ2-1; D may be TRBD1 (6 bases). Sequenced material: cultured CD8+ T cells from PBMCs, taken from culture after CMV antigen stimulation. This sequence was found in a human donor in good health (CMV status not recorded). Some clones in this sample may be carry-over from other donors' samples. DNA of the CDR3: TGTGCCAGCAGCTTAGCACCAAGGGGGATTGCTGAGCAGTTCTTC. This encodes CASSLAPRGIAEQFF. Combining the CDR3 with reference TRBV7-9 and TRBJ2-1 gives the whole variable domain DTGVSQNPRHKITKRGQNVTFRCDPISEHNRLYWYRQTLGQGPEFLTYFQNEAQLEKSRLLSDRFSAERPKGSFSTLEIQRTEQGDSAMYLCASSLAPRGIAEQFFGPGTRLTVL.